This record looks at one T cell receptor (beta chain) sequence and its context. Antigen unknown. The entry originates in a study of OX40 agonist ivuxolimab in advanced cancers. Across the whole study: It was permissible to have had prior anti-PD-1, anti-PD-L1 or anti-CTLA-4 therapy, and around 40% had some.

General study findings and limits: Normalized T-cell clonal expansion was also low in some nonresponders. Dosing at 0.1 to 3.0 mg/kg was accompanied by clonal expansion of CD4+ and CD8+ blood T cells by week 6.

Clones were read by immunoSEQ multiplex PCR, and TCRdb kept only the in-frame ones, dropping some. The sample yields around 60,000 clones, more than 75% seen once. Germline V lookup: CDR1 MDHEN, CDR2 SYDVKM. The CDR3 runs 15 residues. V gave up 5 bases and J gave up 3 bases, with 14 bases separating them. This receptor was obtained from an adult with an advanced solid tumor such as melanoma, head and neck, liver or kidney cancer. The rearrangement links TRBV28 to TRBJ1-5, with D perhaps TRBD1 (5 bases). Here the sequenced sample was CD4+ or CD8+ T cells sorted from blood, taken in a trial of the OX40 agonist ivuxolimab. In nucleotides, the CDR3 is TGTGCCAGCAGTAGGGACGACCTATTCAATCAGCCCCAGCATTTT. This gives the protein CASSRDDLFNQPQHF.